The text below deals with one T cell receptor beta chain. The antigen is undetermined. The CDR3 is 15 amino acids. V was pared by 2 bases and J by 4 bases, with 5 bases of the junction left unmatched. In germline, CDR1 is SGDLS, CDR2 YYNGEE. The data stem from a study of cytomegalovirus exposure and HLA in healthy donors. The PCR had 60 Vbeta and 13 Jbeta primers. Clones were sequenced by immunoSEQ multiplex PCR, and TCRdb holds only the in-frame ones, with some missing. The data include 95,000 to 150,000 clones; the top ten clones carry 1%. Notes on the study in general: The authors reported that TCR beta sequences could predict HLA-A and HLA-B alleles. These predictions were accurate for most subjects in the first cohort.

This chain uses TRBV9 with TRBJ2-3; 9 bases agree with TRBD2. This receptor was taken from a man younger than 35 in good health and CMV-seronegative. What was sequenced was PBMCs. Here the CDR3 reads CASSVSGRVPDTQYF. The CDR3 nucleotides read TGTGCCAGCAGCGTTAGCGGGAGAGTCCCAGATACGCAGTATTTT.